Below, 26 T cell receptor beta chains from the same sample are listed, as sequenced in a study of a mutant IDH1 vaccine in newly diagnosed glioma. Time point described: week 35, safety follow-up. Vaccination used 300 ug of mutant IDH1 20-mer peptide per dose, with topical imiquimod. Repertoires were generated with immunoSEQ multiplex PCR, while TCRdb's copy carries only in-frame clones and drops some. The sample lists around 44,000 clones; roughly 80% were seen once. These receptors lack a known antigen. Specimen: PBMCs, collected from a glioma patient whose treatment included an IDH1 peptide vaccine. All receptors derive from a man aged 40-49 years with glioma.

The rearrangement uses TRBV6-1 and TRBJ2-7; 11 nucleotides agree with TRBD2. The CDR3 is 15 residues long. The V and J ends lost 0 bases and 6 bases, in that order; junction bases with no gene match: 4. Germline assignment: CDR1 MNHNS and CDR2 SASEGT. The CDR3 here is CASSEARLAGTEQYF. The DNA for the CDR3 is TGTGCCAGCAGTGAAGCACGACTAGCGGGGACCGAGCAGTACTTC.

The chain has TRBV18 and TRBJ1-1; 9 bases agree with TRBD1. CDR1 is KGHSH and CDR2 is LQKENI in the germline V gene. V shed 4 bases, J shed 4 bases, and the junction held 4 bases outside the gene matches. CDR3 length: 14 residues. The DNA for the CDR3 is TGTGCCAGCTCACGCACAGGGGGCCGCACTGAAGCTTTCTTT. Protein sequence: CASSRTGGRTEAFF. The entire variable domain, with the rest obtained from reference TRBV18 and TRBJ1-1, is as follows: NAGVMQNPRHLVRRRGQEARLRCSPMKGHSHVYWYRQLPEEGLKFMVYLQKENIIDESGMPKERFSAEFPKEGPSILRIQQVVRGDSAAYFCASSRTGGRTEAFFGQGTRLTVV.

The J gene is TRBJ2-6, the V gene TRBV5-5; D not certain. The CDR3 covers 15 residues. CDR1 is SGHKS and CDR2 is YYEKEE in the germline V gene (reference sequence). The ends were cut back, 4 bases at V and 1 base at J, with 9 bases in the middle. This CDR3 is CASSPGNSGANVLTF. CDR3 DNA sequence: TGTGCCAGCAGCCCAGGAAATTCTGGGGCCAACGTCCTGACTTTC.

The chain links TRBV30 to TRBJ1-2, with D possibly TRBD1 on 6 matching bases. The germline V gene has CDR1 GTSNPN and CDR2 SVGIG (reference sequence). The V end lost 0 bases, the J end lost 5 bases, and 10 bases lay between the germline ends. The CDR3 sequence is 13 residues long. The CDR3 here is CAWSVRDKYGYTF. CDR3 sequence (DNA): TGTGCCTGGAGTGTCAGGGACAAGTATGGCTACACCTTC. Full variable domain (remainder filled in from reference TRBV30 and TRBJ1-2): SQTIHQWPATLVQPVGSPLSLECTVEGTSNPNLYWYRQAAGRGLQLLFYSVGIGQISSEVPQNLSASRPQDRQFILSSKKLLLSDSGFYLCAWSVRDKYGYTFGSGTRLTVV.

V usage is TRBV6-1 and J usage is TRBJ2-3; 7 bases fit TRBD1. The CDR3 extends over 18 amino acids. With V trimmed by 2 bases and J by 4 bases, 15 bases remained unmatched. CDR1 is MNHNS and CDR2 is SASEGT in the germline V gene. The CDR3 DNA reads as TGTGCCAGCAGTGAAAGGCGGGCCGGGACAGCTGTCCCAGATACGCAGTATTTT. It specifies CASSERRAGTAVPDTQYF.

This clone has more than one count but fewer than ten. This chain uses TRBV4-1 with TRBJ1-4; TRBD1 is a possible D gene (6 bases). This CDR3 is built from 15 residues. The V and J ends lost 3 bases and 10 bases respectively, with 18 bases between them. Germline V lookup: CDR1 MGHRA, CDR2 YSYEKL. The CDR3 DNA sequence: TGCGCCAGCAGCCAGCCGGACAGAACCTTCGGAAAACTGTTTTTT. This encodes CASSQPDRTFGKLFF.

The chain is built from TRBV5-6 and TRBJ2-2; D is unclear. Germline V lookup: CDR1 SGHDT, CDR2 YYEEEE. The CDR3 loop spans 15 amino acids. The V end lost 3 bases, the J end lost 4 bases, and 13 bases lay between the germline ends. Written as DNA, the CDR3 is TGTGCCAGCAGCTCGGATCGGACGGCCACCGGGGAGCTGTTTTTT. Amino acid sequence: CASSSDRTATGELFF.

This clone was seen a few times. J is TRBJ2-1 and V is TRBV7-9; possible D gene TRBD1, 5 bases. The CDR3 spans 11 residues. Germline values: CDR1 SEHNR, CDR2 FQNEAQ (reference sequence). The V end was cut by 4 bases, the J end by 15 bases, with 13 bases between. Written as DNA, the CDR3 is TGTGCCAGCAGCTCGACAGATTGGCCGTTCTTC. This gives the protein CASSSTDWPFF.

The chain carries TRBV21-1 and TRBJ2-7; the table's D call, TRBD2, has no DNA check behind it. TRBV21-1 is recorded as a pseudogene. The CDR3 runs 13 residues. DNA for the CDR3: TGTGCCAGCCCCCGGGTAGCCACATACGAGCAGTACTTC. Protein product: CASPRVATYEQYF.

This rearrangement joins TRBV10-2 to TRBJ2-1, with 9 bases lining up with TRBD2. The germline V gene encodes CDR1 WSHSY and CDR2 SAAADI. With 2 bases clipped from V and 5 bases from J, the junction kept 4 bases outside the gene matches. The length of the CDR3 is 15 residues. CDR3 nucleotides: TGCGCCAGCAGTGAGAGGTTAGCGGGGGACAATGAGCAGTTCTTC. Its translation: CASSERLAGDNEQFF.

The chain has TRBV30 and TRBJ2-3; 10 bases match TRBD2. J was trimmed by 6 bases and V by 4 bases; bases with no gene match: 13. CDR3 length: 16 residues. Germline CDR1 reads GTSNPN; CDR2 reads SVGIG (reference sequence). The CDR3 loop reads CAWMGGTSEVKDTQYF. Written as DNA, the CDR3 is TGTGCCTGGATGGGAGGGACTAGCGAGGTTAAGGATACGCAGTATTTT. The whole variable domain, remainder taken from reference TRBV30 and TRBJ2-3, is SQTIHQWPATLVQPVGSPLSLECTVEGTSNPNLYWYRQAAGRGLQLLFYSVGIGQISSEVPQNLSASRPQDRQFILSSKKLLLSDSGFYLCAWMGGTSEVKDTQYFGPGTRLTVL.

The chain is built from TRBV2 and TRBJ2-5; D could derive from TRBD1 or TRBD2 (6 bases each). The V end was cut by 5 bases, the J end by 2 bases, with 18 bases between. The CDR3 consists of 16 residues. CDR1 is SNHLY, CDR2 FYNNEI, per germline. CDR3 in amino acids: CASSPFGRGPQETQYF. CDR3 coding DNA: TGTGCCAGCAGTCCCTTCGGTCGGGGGCCACAAGAGACCCAGTACTTC.

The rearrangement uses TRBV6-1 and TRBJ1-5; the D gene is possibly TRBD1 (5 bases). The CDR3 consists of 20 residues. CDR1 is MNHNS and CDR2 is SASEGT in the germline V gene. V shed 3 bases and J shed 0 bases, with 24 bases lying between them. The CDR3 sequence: CASSDRPGDGRLYSNQPQHF. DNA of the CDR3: TGTGCCAGCAGTGACCGCCCCGGGGACGGACGTTTGTATAGCAATCAGCCCCAGCATTTT.

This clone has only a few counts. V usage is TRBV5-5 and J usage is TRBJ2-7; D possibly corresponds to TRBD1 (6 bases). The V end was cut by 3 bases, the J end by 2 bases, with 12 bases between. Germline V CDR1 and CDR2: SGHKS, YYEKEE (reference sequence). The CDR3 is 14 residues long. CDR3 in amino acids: CASSWEQGTYEQYF. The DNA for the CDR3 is TGTGCCAGCAGCTGGGAACAGGGCACCTACGAGCAGTACTTC.

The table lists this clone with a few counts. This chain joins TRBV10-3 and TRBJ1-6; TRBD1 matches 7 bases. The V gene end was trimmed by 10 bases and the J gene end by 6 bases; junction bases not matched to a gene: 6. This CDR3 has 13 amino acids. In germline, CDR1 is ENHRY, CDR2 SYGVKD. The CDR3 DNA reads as TGTGCCACGGGACAGCCTGCTAATTCACCCCTCCACTTT. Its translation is CATGQPANSPLHF.

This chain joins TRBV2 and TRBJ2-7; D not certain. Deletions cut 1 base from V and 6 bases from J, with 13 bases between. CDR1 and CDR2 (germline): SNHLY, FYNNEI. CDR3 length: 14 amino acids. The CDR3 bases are TGTGCCAGCAGTGAAGTCCTTATACGGCGCGAGCAGTACTTC. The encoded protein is CASSEVLIRREQYF. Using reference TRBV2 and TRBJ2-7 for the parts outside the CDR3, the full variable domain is EPEVTQTPSHQVTQMGQEVILRCVPISNHLYFYWYRQILGQKVEFLVSFYNNEISEKSEIFDDQFSVERPDGSNFTLKIRSTKLEDSAMYFCASSEVLIRREQYFGPGTRLTVT.

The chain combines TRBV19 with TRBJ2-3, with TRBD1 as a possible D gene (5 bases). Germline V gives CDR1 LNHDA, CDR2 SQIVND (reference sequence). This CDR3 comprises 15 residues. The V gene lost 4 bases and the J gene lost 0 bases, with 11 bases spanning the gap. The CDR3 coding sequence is TGTGCCAGTAGTACCCAGGGCGGAAGCACAGATACGCAGTATTTT. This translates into CASSTQGGSTDTQYF.

In nucleotides, the CDR3 is TGTGCCAGCCGAACAGGGGGCGACTATGGCTACACCTTC. The encoded protein is CASRTGGDYGYTF. The chain employs TRBV7-8 and TRBJ1-2; 9 bases agree with TRBD1. Germline V gives CDR1 SGHVS, CDR2 FQNEAQ. The trim removed 8 bases at V and 3 bases at J, leaving 4 bases unmatched. The CDR3 extends over 13 amino acids.

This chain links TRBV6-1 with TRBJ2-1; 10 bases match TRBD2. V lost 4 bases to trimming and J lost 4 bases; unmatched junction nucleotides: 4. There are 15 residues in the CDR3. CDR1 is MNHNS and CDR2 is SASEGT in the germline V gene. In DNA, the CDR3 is TGTGCCAGCAGTGTCACTAGCGGGGAGTACAATGAGCAGTTCTTC. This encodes CASSVTSGEYNEQFF.

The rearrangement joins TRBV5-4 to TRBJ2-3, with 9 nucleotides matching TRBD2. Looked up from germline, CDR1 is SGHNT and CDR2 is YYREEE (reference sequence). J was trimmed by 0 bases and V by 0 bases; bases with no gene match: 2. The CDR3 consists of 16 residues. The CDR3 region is CASSLGRGGSTDTQYF. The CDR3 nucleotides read TGTGCCAGCAGCTTGGGGCGGGGGGGGAGCACAGATACGCAGTATTTT.

CDR3 nucleotides: TGTGCCAGCAGCTTGGTGGGGGTGCCAGGGACTAATGAAAAACTGTTTTTT. Residues: CASSLVGVPGTNEKLFF. The rearrangement joins TRBV5-6 to TRBJ1-4; D perhaps matches TRBD1 (5 bases). Deletions cut 0 bases from V and 2 bases from J, with 14 bases between. This CDR3 has 17 amino acids. Per germline, CDR1 SGHDT and CDR2 YYEEEE.

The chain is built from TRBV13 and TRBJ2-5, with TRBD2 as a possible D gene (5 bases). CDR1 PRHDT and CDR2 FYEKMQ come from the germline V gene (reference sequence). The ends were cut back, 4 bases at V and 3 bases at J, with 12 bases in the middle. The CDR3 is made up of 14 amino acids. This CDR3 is CASSSSREKETQYF. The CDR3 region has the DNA TGTGCCAGCAGCTCCTCCCGGGAAAAAGAGACCCAGTACTTC. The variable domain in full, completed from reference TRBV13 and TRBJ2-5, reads AAGVIQSPRHLIKEKRETATLKCYPIPRHDTVYWYQQGPGQDPQFLISFYEKMQSDKGSIPDRFSAQQFSDYHSELNMSSLELGDSALYFCASSSSREKETQYFGPGTRLLVL.

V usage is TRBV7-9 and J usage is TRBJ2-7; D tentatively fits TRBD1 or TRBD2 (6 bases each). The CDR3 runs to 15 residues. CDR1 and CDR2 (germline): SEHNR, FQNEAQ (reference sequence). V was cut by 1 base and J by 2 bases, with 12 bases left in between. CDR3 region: CASSLVGGRPYEQYF. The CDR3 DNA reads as TGTGCCAGCAGCTTAGTTGGGGGGCGCCCCTACGAGCAGTACTTC.

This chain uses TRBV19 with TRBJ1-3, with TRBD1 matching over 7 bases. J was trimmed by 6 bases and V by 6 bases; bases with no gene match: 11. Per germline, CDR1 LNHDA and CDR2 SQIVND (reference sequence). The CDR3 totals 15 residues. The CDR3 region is CASSRFGKGANTIYF. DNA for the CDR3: TGTGCCAGTAGCCGCTTCGGAAAGGGGGCAAACACCATATATTTT.

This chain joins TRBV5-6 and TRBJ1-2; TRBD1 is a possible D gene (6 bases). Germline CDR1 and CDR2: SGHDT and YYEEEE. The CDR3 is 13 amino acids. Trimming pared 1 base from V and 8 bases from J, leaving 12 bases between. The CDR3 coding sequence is TGTGCCAGCAGCTTGCGGGGGGCTGAAGGCTACACCTTC. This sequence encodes CASSLRGAEGYTF.

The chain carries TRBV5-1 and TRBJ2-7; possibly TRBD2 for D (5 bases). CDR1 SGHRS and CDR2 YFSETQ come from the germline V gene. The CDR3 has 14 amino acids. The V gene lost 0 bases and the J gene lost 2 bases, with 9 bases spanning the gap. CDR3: CASSLDPGTYEQYF. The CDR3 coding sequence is TGCGCCAGCAGCTTGGATCCGGGGACCTACGAGCAGTACTTC.